The clone carrying this T cell receptor beta chain has a count of ten or more. Its target is unknown. The source of the sample is a study of T cells after yellow fever vaccination. Across the whole study: Where fractions had low cell numbers, libraries were prepared from them with the SMART-Seq v4 Ultra Low Input RNA kit.

The V and J ends lost 6 bases and 1 base respectively, with 9 bases between them. Germline CDR1 reads SNHLY; CDR2 reads FYNNEI. The CDR3 is 13 residues long. Whole-study results and caveats: Subsequent booster samples again held most clones from primary vaccination (around 96% CD4, over 80% CD8).

The study made its TCR cDNA through 5'RACE template switching. That step introduced a universal primer site along with UMIs. TCRdb re-derived calls from the 5' RACE reads in MiXCR, one entry per CDR3 protein. The profile shows about 300,000 distinct CDR3 sequences, roughly 8.7% of them singletons. This receptor was taken from a man younger than 35 who received the YFV17D yellow fever vaccine. The gene calls are TRBV2 and TRBJ1-1, with D hard to call. The input for sequencing was CD4+ T cells sorted from PBMCs, taken 5 days after the yellow fever booster vaccination. The CDR3 reads CASSVGPNTEAFF. The DNA of the CDR3 is TGTGCCAGCAGCGTAGGGCCGAACACTGAAGCTTTCTTT.